One sample yielded the 5 T cell receptor beta chains listed below, sequenced in a study of read filtering for tumor transcriptome and immune sequencing. This library used roughly 400 ng RNA and molecular barcoded adaptors spanning alpha/delta and beta/gamma chains. TCRdb ran MiXCR on the reads and lists one entry per CDR3 protein. Of roughly 25,000 distinct CDR3 sequences in the sample, 20% to 25% were seen once. Sequences were obtained from a population of CD138-negative cells sorted from bone marrow. The receptors originated from a donor aged 40 or over with multiple myeloma.

By share of the sample, this clonotype is medium-sized. The junction differs from germline at one of its ends, possibly a read error. The chain combines TRBV7-7 with TRBJ2-5; 12 bases are a match to TRBD2. The CDR3 is made up of 16 amino acids. Germline CDR1 reads SSHAT; CDR2 reads FNYEAQ (reference sequence). This CDR3 reads CASSSTGTSGQETQYF. CDR3 coding DNA: TGTGCTAGCAGCTCCACCGGGACTAGCGGGCAAGAGACCCAGTACTTC.

About this clonotype itself: The likely explanation is a read error, given a far larger clone one base away. The rearrangement links TRBV10-2 to TRBJ2-1, with TRBD2 as a possible D gene (5 bases). Germline CDR1 is WSHSY and CDR2 is SAAADI. This CDR3 has 19 residues. The CDR3 loop is CAISESGGLSGRGADEQFF. The CDR3 coding sequence is TGTGCCATCAGTGAGTCAGGCGGTTTATCGGGGAGAGGAGCGGATGAGCAGTTCTTC.

This sequence joins TRBV28 and TRBJ2-5, with 11 positions matching TRBD1. With V trimmed by 5 bases and J by 3 bases, 11 bases remained unmatched. Germline V lookup: CDR1 MDHEN, CDR2 SYDVKM. This CDR3 has 17 amino acids. CDR3: CASSPRTGGVIKETQYF. The CDR3, as DNA: TGTGCCAGCAGTCCTCGGACAGGGGGCGTTATCAAAGAGACCCAGTACTTC.

This clonotype is deemed medium-sized (0.01 to 0.1%). CDR3 loop: CASSLELGGGEQFF. In DNA, the CDR3 is TGTGCCAGCAGCTTGGAATTAGGCGGGGGTGAGCAGTTCTTC. The genes are TRBV5-5 and TRBJ2-1, with TRBD2 matching 7 bases. From germline, CDR1 is SGHKS and CDR2 YYEKEE (reference sequence). The CDR3 totals 14 residues. With V trimmed by 0 bases and J by 9 bases, 6 bases remained unmatched.

This clonotype was observed many times. This chain uses TRBV7-6 with TRBJ2-1, with D unresolved. Trimming pared 2 bases from V and 2 bases from J, leaving 16 bases between. The CDR3 totals 17 residues. Germline values: CDR1 SGHVS, CDR2 FNYEAQ. The CDR3 coding sequence is TGTGCCAGCAGCTTATATCTCCCCGTCCGCCCCTACAATGAGCAGTTCTTC. This gives the protein CASSLYLPVRPYNEQFF.